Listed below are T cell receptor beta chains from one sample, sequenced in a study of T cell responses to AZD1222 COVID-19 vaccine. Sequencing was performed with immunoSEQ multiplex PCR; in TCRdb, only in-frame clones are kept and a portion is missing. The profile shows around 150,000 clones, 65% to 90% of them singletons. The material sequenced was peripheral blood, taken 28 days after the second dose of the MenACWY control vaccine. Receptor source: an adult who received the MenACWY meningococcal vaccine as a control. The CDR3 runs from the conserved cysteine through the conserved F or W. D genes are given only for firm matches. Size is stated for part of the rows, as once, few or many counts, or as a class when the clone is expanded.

CASSLRRENEKLFF,TGTGCCAGCAGCTTACGACGGGAAAATGAAAAACTGTTTTTT,-,-,TRBJ1-4,TRBV7-9
CASSLTDSKGYTF,TGTGCCAGCAGCCTGACGGACAGCAAGGGCTACACCTTC,-,-,TRBJ1-2,TRBV5-6
CASSVVIGGAPGELFF,TGTGCCAGCAGCGTAGTGATCGGGGGGGCACCCGGGGAGCTGTTTTTT,-,TRBD2,TRBJ2-2,TRBV9
CASSSGVGGRNTEAFF,TGTGCCAGCAGCTCTGGAGTGGGGGGGAGGAACACTGAAGCTTTCTTT,-,-,TRBJ1-1,TRBV5-4
CASTQRGTPLHEQYF,TGTGCCAGCACCCAGCGTGGGACCCCTCTCCACGAGCAGTACTTC,-,-,TRBJ2-7,TRBV7-6
CAIRGTGSNEQFF,TGTGCCATCAGGGGGACAGGGAGCAATGAGCAGTTCTTC,-,TRBD1,TRBJ2-1,TRBV10-3
CAWSVRSRGRGLEQYF,TGTGCCTGGAGTGTCCGTTCCCGCGGGAGGGGATTGGAGCAGTACTTC,-,TRBD2,TRBJ2-7,TRBV30
CASQLSRGPFTEAFF,TGTGCCAGCCAATTGTCCAGGGGGCCTTTTACTGAAGCTTTCTTT,-,TRBD1,TRBJ1-1,TRBV18
CASSQVLGHPHSGNTIYF,TGTGCCAGCAGCCAAGTGCTGGGACACCCTCACTCTGGAAACACCATATATTTT,-,-,TRBJ1-3,TRBV3-1/TRBV3-2
CASSIVKGGNSPLHF,TGTGCCAGTAGTATAGTAAAGGGGGGTAATTCACCCCTCCACTTT,medium-sized,-,TRBJ1-6,TRBV19
CASSGPYRGNTIYF,TGTGCCAGCAGCGGACCGTATCGGGGAAACACCATATATTTT,-,-,TRBJ1-3,TRBV2
CASSQQGGGSGANVLTF,TGTGCCAGCAGTCAACAGGGTGGGGGCTCTGGGGCCAACGTCCTGACTTTC,few,-,TRBJ2-6,TRBV6-6
CASRRTGWDTEAFF,TGCGCCAGCAGGAGGACAGGGTGGGACACTGAAGCTTTCTTT,-,TRBD1,TRBJ1-1,TRBV5-1
CASVQSARSGANVLTF,TGTGCCAGCGTTCAGAGTGCCCGCTCTGGGGCCAACGTCCTGACTTTC,once,-,TRBJ2-6,TRBV2
CASSVEASGGFSYNEQFF,TGTGCCAGCAGCGTAGAGGCTAGCGGGGGGTTCTCCTACAATGAGCAGTTCTTC,-,TRBD2,TRBJ2-1,TRBV9
CASMAGSYQPQHF,TGTGCCAGCATGGCGGGTTCGTATCAGCCCCAGCATTTT,-,-,TRBJ1-5,TRBV2
CATSAQKQGRAEAFF,TGTGCCACCAGCGCCCAAAAACAGGGGAGGGCTGAAGCTTTCTTT,-,TRBD1,TRBJ1-1,TRBV15
CASSYLEPGANGYTF,TGCGCCAGCAGCTATCTCGAGCCGGGGGCAAATGGCTACACCTTC,-,-,TRBJ1-2,TRBV5-1
CASSLNQGRSPLHF,TGCGCCAGCAGCTTAAACCAGGGTCGTTCACCCCTCCACTTT,-,-,TRBJ1-6,TRBV5-1
CASRRGFRNQPQHF,TGTGCCAGCAGAAGGGGTTTTCGGAATCAGCCCCAGCATTTT,once,-,TRBJ1-5,TRBV11-2
CASLSGGARNEQFF,TGTGCCAGCCTTAGCGGGGGGGCTAGGAATGAGCAGTTCTTC,-,TRBD2,TRBJ2-1,TRBV28
CASSSPRGKNYGYTF,TGTGCCAGCAGCTCGCCCAGGGGGAAGAACTATGGCTACACCTTC,few,TRBD1,TRBJ1-2,TRBV5-6
CAWSVGTPYGYTF,TGTGCCTGGAGTGTAGGCACCCCCTATGGCTACACCTTC,-,-,TRBJ1-2,TRBV30
CSASGVIDAEAFF,TGCAGTGCTAGTGGTGTAATCGACGCTGAAGCTTTCTTT,-,-,TRBJ1-1,TRBV20-1
CASSQAGTSLNEQFF,TGCGCCAGCAGCCAAGCGGGTACTAGTTTAAATGAGCAGTTCTTC,once,-,TRBJ2-1,TRBV4-1
CASSSLNPTGTRRSGANVLTF,TGTGCCAGCAGCTCACTTAACCCGACCGGGACACGCCGCTCTGGGGCCAACGTCCTGACTTTC,-,-,TRBJ2-6,TRBV7-6
CASRSSGTPTQYF,TGTGCCAGCAGATCCTCCGGGACCCCAACCCAGTACTTC,-,-,TRBJ2-5,TRBV7-2
CASSQEGEHQPQHF,TGCGCCAGCAGCCAAGAAGGCGAGCATCAGCCCCAGCATTTT,-,-,TRBJ1-5,TRBV4-1
CASSLGARGADVLTF,TGTGCCAGCAGTTTGGGGGCTCGAGGGGCCGACGTCCTGACTTTC,once,-,TRBJ2-6,TRBV11-2
CASSYSGRYQPQHF,TGTGCCAGCAGTTACTCCGGTAGATATCAGCCCCAGCATTTT,-,-,TRBJ1-5,TRBV6-5
CASSTSGGQGTQYF,TGTGCCAGCAGTACTAGCGGGGGACAAGGGACCCAGTACTTC,-,TRBD2,TRBJ2-5,TRBV2
CASREPNTDTQYF,TGTGCCAGCAGGGAACCGAACACAGATACGCAGTATTTT,-,-,TRBJ2-3,TRBV28
CASSEEGGRTDTQYF,TGCGCCAGCAGTGAGGAGGGGGGGCGAACAGATACGCAGTATTTT,-,-,TRBJ2-3,TRBV10-1
CASSYRGQTHYGYTF,TGTGCCAGCAGTTACCGGGGACAGACGCACTATGGCTACACCTTC,few,TRBD1,TRBJ1-2,TRBV6-5
CASIATTGEKLFF,TGTGCCAGTATTGCGACCACAGGGGAAAAACTGTTTTTT,-,-,TRBJ1-4,TRBV19
CASGLVPDGLAGLDEQFF,TGTGCTAGTGGTTTGGTCCCGGATGGACTAGCGGGATTGGATGAGCAGTTCTTC,-,TRBD2,TRBJ2-1,TRBV12-5
CASSLVASWETQYF,TGTGCCAGCAGCTTAGTTGCTAGCTGGGAGACCCAGTACTTC,-,-,TRBJ2-5,TRBV7-9
CASSDPGQGYYGYTF,TGCGCCAGCAGTGACCCCGGACAGGGATACTATGGCTACACCTTC,few,TRBD1,TRBJ1-2,TRBV10-1
CASRPGNTQYF,TGTGCAAGTCGCCCGGGGAATACGCAGTATTTT,-,-,TRBJ2-3,TRBV12-2
CASSLREPGQGGETQYF,TGTGCCAGCAGCTTGCGTGAACCGGGACAGGGGGGAGAGACCCAGTACTTC,once,TRBD1,TRBJ2-5,TRBV7-8
CASSLGLKDYGYTF,TGTGCCAGCAGTTTGGGGTTAAAGGACTATGGCTACACCTTC,few,-,TRBJ1-2,TRBV28
CASSYGGRGTYGYTF,TGTGCCAGCAGTTATGGGGGCAGGGGGACCTATGGCTACACCTTC,-,TRBD1,TRBJ1-2,TRBV6-6
CASSESGQDTGELFF,TGTGCCAGCAGTGAATCCGGACAGGACACCGGGGAGCTGTTTTTT,-,TRBD1,TRBJ2-2,TRBV2